This T cell receptor (beta chain) was captured by sequencing in a study of cytomegalovirus exposure and HLA in healthy donors. PCR involved 60 Vbeta and 13 Jbeta primers. The table came from immunoSEQ multiplex PCR; TCRdb's copy has only in-frame clones and leaves some out. The sample shows tens of thousands of clones, around 70% of them seen only once. Concerning this clone itself: Antigen unknown.

Study-wide points: The number of N-insertions in an Asian-associated ancestry cluster was reportedly below the roughly 670-donor mean in a later analysis.

The sequencing sample was made of PBMCs. This clonotype was obtained from a woman in her fifties or sixties in good health and CMV-seropositive.

CDR3 nucleotide sequence: TGTGCCAGCAGCTCCCCCTTGGGTAGCGGGAGCGCCCGGGGGGATACCCAGTACTTC. Protein: CASSSPLGSGSARGDTQYF. The J gene is TRBJ2-5, the V gene TRBV7-9; TRBD2 matches at 9 bases. The CDR3 consists of 19 residues. Germline loops: CDR1 SEHNR, CDR2 FQNEAQ (reference sequence). V dropped 4 bases and J dropped 8; count of bases not matched to a gene: 23.